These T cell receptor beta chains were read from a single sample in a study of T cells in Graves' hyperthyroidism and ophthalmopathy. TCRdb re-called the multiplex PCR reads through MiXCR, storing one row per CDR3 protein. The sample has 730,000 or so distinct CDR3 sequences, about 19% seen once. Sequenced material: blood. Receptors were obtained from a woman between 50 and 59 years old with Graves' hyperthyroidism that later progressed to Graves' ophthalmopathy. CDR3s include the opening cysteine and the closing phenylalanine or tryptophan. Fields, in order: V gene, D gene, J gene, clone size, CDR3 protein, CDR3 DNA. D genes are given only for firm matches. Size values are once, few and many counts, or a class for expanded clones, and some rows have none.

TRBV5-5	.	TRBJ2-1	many	CASGDEQFF	TGTGCCTCGGGGGATGAGCAGTTCTTC
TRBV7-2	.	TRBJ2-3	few	CASSSNRVRTDTQYF	TGTGCCAGCAGCTCGAACAGGGTTCGAACAGATACGCAGTATTTT
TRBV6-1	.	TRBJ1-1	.	CASRSNRRKNTEAFF	TGTGCCAGCAGAAGCAATAGACGGAAGAACACTGAAGCTTTCTTT
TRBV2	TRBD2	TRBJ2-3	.	CASSRLAVNSDTQYF	TGTGCCAGCAGTCGCCTAGCGGTTAACTCAGATACGCAGTATTTT
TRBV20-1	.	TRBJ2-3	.	CSSSEATQYF	TGCAGTTCCTCAGAAGCGACGCAGTATTTT
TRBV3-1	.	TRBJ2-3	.	CASSQVVGGLDTQYF	TGTGCCAGCAGCCAAGTCGTGGGGGGGCTCGATACGCAGTATTTT
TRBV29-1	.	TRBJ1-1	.	CSVVEEVNTEAFF	TGCAGCGTTGTTGAGGAGGTGAACACTGAAGCTTTCTTT
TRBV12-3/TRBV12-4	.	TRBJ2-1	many	CASSAVGTRGSSYNEQFF	TGTGCCAGCAGTGCAGTTGGGACACGGGGGTCCTCGTACAATGAGCAGTTCTTC
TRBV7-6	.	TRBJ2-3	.	CASSSLGGVPDTQYF	TGTGCCAGCAGCTCTTTAGGGGGTGTTCCAGATACGCAGTATTTT
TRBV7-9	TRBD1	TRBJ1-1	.	CASSLTGSPGTEAFF	TGTGCCAGCAGCCTGACAGGGTCTCCTGGCACTGAAGCTTTCTTT
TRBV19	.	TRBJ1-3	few	CASGLRGTGNTIYF	TGTGCCAGTGGGCTAAGGGGCACTGGAAACACCATATATTTT
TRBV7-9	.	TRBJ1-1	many	CASSPPAGFGGNTEAFF	TGTGCCAGCAGCCCCCCGGCCGGTTTTGGGGGGAACACTGAAGCTTTCTTT
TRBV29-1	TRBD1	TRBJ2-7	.	CSVEGTAAQYF	TGCAGCGTGGAAGGGACAGCGGCGCAGTACTTC
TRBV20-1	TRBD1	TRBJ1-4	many	CSASGQANEKLFF	TGCAGTGCTAGCGGACAGGCAAATGAAAAACTGTTTTTT
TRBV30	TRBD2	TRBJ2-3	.	CAWSLAGGRGDTQYF	TGTGCCTGGAGTCTAGCGGGGGGGCGGGGAGATACGCAGTATTTT
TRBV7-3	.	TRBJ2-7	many	CASSPIRGISYEQYF	TGTGCCAGCAGCCCAATCAGGGGTATATCCTACGAGCAGTACTTC
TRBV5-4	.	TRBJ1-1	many	CASSMGFVGNTEAFF	TGTGCCAGCAGCATGGGCTTTGTGGGAAACACTGAAGCTTTCTTT
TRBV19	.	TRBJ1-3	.	CASSISVPGNTIYF	TGTGCCAGTAGTATTTCCGTACCTGGAAACACCATATATTTT
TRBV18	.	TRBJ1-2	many	CASSERGNYGYTF	TGTGCCAGCTCAGAACGCGGCAACTATGGCTACACCTTC
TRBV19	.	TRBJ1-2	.	CASSIEANYGYTF	TGTGCCAGTAGTATTGAAGCTAACTATGGCTACACCTTC
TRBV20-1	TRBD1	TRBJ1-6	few	CSANYGGTANSPLHF	TGCAGTGCTAACTACGGCGGGACAGCTAATTCACCCCTCCACTTT
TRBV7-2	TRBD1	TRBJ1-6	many	CASSDRTGFGNSPLHF	TGTGCCAGCAGCGACCGGACAGGGTTTGGTAATTCACCCCTCCACTTT
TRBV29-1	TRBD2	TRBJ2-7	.	CSVVSWEGPSYEQYF	TGCAGCGTGGTTTCTTGGGAGGGGCCCTCCTACGAGCAGTACTTC
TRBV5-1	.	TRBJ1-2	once	CASSFATNYGYAF	TGCGCCAGCAGCTTTGCGACAAACTATGGCTACGCCTTC
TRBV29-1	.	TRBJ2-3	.	CSVEMGLPSTDTQYF	TGCAGCGTTGAAATGGGCCTGCCTAGCACAGATACGCAGTATTTT
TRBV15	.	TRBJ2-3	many	CATRQFPSTDTQYF	TGTGCCACGAGACAGTTCCCTAGCACAGATACGCAGTATTTT
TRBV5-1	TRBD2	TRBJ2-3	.	CASSSTSEDTQYF	TGCGCCAGCAGCTCGACTAGCGAAGATACGCAGTATTTT
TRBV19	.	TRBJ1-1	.	CASSIEPDMNTEAFF	TGTGCCAGTAGTATAGAACCCGACATGAACACTGAAGCTTTCTTT
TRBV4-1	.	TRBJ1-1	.	CASSQAGAPFYTEAFF	TGCGCCAGCAGCCAAGCGGGAGCCCCATTCTACACTGAAGCTTTCTTT
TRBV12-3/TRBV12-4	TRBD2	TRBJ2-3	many	CASSPLSGGDTDTQYF	TGTGCCAGCTCACCCCTTAGCGGGGGAGATACAGATACGCAGTATTTT
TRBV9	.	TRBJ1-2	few	CASSVEGRLRDGYTF	TGTGCCAGCAGCGTAGAAGGCAGGCTGAGGGACGGCTACACCTTC
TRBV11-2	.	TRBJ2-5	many	CASSHTEMYQETQYF	TGTGCCAGCAGCCACACAGAGATGTACCAAGAGACCCAGTACTTC
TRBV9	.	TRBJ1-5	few	CASSPHGDGRVAQHF	TGTGCCAGCAGCCCGCACGGAGACGGTCGTGTTGCCCAGCATTTT
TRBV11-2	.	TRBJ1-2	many	CASSLNRRGGPAHGYTF	TGTGCCAGCAGCTTAAACCGGAGGGGTGGTCCGGCGCATGGCTACACCTTC
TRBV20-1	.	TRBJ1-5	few	CSAFPLTGMRNQPQHF	TGCAGTGCTTTTCCACTCACAGGGATGCGCAATCAGCCCCAGCATTTT
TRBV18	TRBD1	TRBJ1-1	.	CASSPVATGAFLNTEAFF	TGTGCCAGCTCACCAGTCGCGACAGGGGCCTTCTTGAACACTGAAGCTTTCTTT
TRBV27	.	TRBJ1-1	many	CASSDYGGLDTEAFF	TGTGCCAGCAGTGACTACGGGGGATTGGACACTGAAGCTTTCTTT
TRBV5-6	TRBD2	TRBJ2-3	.	CASSPAGLAYTTQYF	TGTGCCAGCAGCCCGGCGGGACTAGCTTACACCACGCAGTATTTT
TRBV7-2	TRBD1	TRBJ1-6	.	CASSPRDRGSPLHF	TGTGCCAGCAGCCCCCGGGACAGGGGTTCACCCCTCCACTTT
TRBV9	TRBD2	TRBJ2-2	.	CASSVVTGGGITGELFF	TGTGCCAGCAGCGTAGTAACGGGGGGGGGTATCACCGGGGAGCTGTTTTTT
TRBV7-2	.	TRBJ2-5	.	CASSLWGVGETQYF	TGTGCCAGCAGTCTGTGGGGGGTTGGAGAGACCCAGTACTTC
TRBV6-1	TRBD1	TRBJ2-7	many	CASRDRDRGSSYEQYF	TGTGCCAGCAGAGACCGGGACAGGGGAAGCTCCTACGAGCAGTACTTC
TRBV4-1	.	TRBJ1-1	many	CASSQDRDLDTEAFF	TGCGCCAGCAGCCAAGACCGCGACTTGGACACTGAAGCTTTCTTT
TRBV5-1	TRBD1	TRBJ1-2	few	CASSLGQGEGYTF	TGCGCCAGCAGCTTGGGACAGGGGGAAGGCTACACCTTC
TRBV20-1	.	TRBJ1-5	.	CSVHRANQPQHF	TGCAGCGTACACAGGGCTAATCAGCCCCAGCATTTT
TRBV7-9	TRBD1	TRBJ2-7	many	CASSLAGTGVAEQYF	TGTGCCAGCAGCTTAGCGGGGACAGGGGTAGCCGAGCAGTACTTC
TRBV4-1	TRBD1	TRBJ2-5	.	CASSPGQGPQETQYF	TGCGCCAGCAGCCCGGGACAGGGACCGCAAGAGACCCAGTACTTC
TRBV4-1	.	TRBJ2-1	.	CASSQDRTAGSHNEQFF	TGCGCCAGCAGCCAAGATAGGACGGCAGGGTCCCACAATGAGCAGTTCTTC
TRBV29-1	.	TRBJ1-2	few	CSVDGRGSNYGYTF	TGCAGCGTTGATGGGAGAGGGAGTAACTATGGCTACACCTTC
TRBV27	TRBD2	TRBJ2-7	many	CASSPHGLAGRRGGEQYF	TGTGCCAGCAGTCCCCATGGACTAGCGGGGCGCAGGGGGGGAGAGCAGTACTTC
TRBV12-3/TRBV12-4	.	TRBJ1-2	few	CASSPPQGNYGYTF	TGTGCCAGCAGCCCCCCCCAGGGGAACTATGGCTACACCTTC
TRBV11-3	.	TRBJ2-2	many	CASSFSVGGTGELFF	TGTGCCAGCAGCTTTAGTGTTGGAGGCACCGGGGAGCTGTTTTTT
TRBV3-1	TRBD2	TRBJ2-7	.	CASGRRLAGVSYEQYF	TGTGCCAGCGGCCGACGACTAGCGGGGGTTTCCTACGAGCAGTACTTC
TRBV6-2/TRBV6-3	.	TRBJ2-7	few	CASRDLAFPYEQYF	TGTGCCAGCAGGGACCTAGCGTTCCCCTACGAGCAGTACTTC
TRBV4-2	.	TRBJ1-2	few	CASSLVGGSANYGYTF	TGTGCCAGCAGCCTGGTAGGAGGCTCAGCTAACTATGGCTACACCTTC
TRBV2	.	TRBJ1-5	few	CASTLRGGNQPQHF	TGTGCCAGCACCCTGCGGGGAGGCAATCAGCCCCAGCATTTT
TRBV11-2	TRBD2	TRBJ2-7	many	CASSPRTSGAYEQYF	TGTGCCAGCAGCCCAAGGACTAGCGGGGCCTACGAGCAGTACTTC
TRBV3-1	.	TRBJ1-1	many	CASSNGQNTEAFF	TGTGCCAGCAGCAACGGACAGAACACTGAAGCTTTCTTT
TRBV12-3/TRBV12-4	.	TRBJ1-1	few	CASTPGLTSNTEAFF	TGTGCCAGCACCCCGGGGCTGACATCGAACACTGAAGCTTTCTTT
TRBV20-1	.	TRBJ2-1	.	CSATETGWEQFF	TGCAGTGCCACCGAGACAGGCTGGGAGCAGTTCTTC